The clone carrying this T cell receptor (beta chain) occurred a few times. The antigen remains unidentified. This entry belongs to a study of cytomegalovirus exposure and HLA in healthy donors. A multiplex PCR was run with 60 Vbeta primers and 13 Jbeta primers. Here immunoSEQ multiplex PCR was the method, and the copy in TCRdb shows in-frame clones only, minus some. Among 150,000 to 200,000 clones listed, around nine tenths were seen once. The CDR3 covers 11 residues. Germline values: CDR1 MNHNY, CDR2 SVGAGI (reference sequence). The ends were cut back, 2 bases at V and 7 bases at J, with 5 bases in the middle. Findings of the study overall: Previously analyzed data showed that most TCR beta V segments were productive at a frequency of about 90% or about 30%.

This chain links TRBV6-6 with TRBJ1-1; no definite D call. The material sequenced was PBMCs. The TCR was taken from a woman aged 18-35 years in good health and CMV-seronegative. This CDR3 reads CASSYASEAFF. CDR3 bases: TGTGCCAGCAGTTACGCCAGTGAAGCTTTCTTT.